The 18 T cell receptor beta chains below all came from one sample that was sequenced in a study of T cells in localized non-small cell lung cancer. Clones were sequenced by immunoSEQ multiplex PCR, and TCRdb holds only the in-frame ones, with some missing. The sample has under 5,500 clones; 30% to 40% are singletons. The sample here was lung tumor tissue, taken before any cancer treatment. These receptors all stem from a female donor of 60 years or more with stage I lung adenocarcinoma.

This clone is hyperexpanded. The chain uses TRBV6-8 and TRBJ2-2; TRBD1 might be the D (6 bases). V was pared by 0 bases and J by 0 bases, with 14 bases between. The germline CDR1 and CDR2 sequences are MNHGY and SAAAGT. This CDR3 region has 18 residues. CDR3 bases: TGTGCCAGCAGTTACTCGATTGGGGGCAGGTCGAACACCGGGGAGCTGTTTTTT. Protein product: CASSYSIGGRSNTGELFF.

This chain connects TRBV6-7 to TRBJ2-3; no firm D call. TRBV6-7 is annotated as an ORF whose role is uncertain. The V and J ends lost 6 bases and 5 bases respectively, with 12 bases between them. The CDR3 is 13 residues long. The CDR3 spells CASSAGFLDTQYF. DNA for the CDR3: TGTGCCAGCAGCGCAGGATTCTTAGATACGCAGTATTTT.

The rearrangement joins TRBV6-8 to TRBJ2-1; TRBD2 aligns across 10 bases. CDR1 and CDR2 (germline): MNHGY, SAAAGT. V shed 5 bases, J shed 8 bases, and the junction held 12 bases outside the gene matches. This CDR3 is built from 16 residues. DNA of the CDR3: TGTGCCAGCAGTGCCCTCAGAGCGGGGGGGTACGATGAGCAGTTCTTC. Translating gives CASSALRAGGYDEQFF.

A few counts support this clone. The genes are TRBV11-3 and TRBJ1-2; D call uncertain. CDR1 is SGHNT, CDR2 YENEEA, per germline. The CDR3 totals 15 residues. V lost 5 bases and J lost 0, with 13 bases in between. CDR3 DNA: TGTGCCAGCAGCCCGGGCCCAGAACCTAACTATGGCTACACCTTC. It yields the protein CASSPGPEPNYGYTF.

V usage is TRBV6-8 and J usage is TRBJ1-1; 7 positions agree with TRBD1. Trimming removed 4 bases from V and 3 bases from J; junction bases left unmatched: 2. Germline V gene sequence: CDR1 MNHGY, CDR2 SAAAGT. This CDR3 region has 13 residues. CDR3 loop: CASSSTGYTEAFF. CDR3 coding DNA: TGTGCCAGCAGTTCGACAGGGTACACTGAAGCTTTCTTT.

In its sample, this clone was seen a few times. DNA of the CDR3: TGTGCCAGCAGTGCTTCTGGGGCCTACAATGAGCAGTTCTTC. Translated: CASSASGAYNEQFF. The chain recombines TRBV9 with TRBJ2-1; D gene ambiguous. This CDR3 has 14 residues. The ends were cut back, 5 bases at V and 2 bases at J, with 11 bases in the middle. Germline values: CDR1 SGDLS, CDR2 YYNGEE.

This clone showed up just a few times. This chain's CDR3 is CASSPEAGEYTEAFF. The DNA of the CDR3 is TGTGCCAGCTCACCAGAGGCTGGGGAGTACACTGAAGCTTTCTTT. The chain links TRBV18 to TRBJ1-1; D uncertain. Germline V CDR1 and CDR2: KGHSH, LQKENI. V was cut by 2 bases and J by 3 bases, with 13 bases left in between. CDR3 length equals 15 residues.

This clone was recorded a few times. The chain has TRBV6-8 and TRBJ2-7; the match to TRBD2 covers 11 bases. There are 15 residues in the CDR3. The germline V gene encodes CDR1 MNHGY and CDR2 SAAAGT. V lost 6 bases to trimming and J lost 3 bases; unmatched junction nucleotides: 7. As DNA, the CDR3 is TGTGCCAGCAGACCCAGACTAGCGGGGAGCTACGAGCAGTACTTC. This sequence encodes CASRPRLAGSYEQYF.

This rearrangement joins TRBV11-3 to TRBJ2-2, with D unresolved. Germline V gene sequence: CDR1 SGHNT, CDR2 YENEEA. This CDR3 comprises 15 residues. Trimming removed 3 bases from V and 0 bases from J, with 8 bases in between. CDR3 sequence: CASSLLTTNTGELFF. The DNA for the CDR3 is TGTGCCAGCAGCTTGCTCACGACGAACACCGGGGAGCTGTTTTTT.

The CDR3 DNA follows: TGTGCCAGCAGCGTAGGGGGACAGGGAGATGAAAAACTGTTTTTT. Its protein is CASSVGGQGDEKLFF. The V and J genes are TRBV9 and TRBJ1-4, with TRBD1 matching over 9 bases. Germline V gives CDR1 SGDLS, CDR2 YYNGEE. V lost 0 bases to trimming and J lost 6 bases; unmatched junction nucleotides: 3. The CDR3 is made up of 15 amino acids. Looking up the rest from reference TRBV9 and TRBJ1-4 gives the full variable domain: DSGVTQTPKHLITATGQRVTLRCSPRSGDLSVYWYQQSLDQGLQFLIQYYNGEERAKGNILERFSAQQFPDLHSELNLSSLELGDSALYFCASSVGGQGDEKLFFGSGTQLSVL.

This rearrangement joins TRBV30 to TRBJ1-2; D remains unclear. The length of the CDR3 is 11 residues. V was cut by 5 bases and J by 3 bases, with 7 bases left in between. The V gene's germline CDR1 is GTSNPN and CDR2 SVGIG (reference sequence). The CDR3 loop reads CAWAAYYGYTF. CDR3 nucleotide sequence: TGTGCCTGGGCCGCGTACTATGGCTACACCTTC. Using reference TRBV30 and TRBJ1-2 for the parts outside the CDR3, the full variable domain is SQTIHQWPATLVQPVGSPLSLECTVEGTSNPNLYWYRQAAGRGLQLLFYSVGIGQISSEVPQNLSASRPQDRQFILSSKKLLLSDSGFYLCAWAAYYGYTFGSGTRLTVV.

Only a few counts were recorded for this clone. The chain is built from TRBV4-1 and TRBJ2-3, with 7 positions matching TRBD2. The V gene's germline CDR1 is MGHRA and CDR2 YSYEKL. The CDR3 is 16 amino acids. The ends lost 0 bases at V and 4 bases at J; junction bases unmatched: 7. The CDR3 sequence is CASSQESTGGADTQYF. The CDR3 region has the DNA TGCGCCAGCAGCCAAGAATCGACGGGAGGTGCAGATACGCAGTATTTT.

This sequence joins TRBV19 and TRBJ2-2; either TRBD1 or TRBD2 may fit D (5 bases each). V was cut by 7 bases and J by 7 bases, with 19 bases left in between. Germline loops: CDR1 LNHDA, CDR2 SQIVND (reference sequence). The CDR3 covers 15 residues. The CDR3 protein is CASKRDGRGNGELFF. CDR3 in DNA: TGTGCCAGTAAACGGGACGGCCGGGGTAACGGGGAGCTGTTTTTT.

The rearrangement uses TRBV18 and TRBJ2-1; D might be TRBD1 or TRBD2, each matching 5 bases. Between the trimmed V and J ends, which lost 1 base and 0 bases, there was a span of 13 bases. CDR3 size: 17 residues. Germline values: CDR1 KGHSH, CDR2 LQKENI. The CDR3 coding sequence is TGTGCCAGCTCACCACTTGCCCCAGGGAGCTCCTACAATGAGCAGTTCTTC. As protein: CASSPLAPGSSYNEQFF.

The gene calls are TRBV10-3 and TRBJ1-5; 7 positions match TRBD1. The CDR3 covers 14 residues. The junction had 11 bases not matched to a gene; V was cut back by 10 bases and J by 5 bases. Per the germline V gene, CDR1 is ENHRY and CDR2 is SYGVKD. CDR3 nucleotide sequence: TGTGCCAGCAGAGAGACAGGGTGGCATCAGCCCCAGCATTTT. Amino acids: CASRETGWHQPQHF.

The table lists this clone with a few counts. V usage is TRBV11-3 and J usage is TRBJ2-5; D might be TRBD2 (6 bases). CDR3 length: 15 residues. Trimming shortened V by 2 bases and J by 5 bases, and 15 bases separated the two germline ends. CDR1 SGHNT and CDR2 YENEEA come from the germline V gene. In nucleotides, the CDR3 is TGTGCCAGCAGCTTAAGGCGGGGCCCACGGGAGACCCAGTACTTC. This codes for CASSLRRGPRETQYF.

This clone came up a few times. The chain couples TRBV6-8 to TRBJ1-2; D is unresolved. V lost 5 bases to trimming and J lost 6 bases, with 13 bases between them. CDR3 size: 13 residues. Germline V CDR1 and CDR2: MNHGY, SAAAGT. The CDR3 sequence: CASSVTAGNGYTF. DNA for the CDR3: TGTGCCAGCAGTGTTACCGCTGGGAATGGCTACACCTTC.

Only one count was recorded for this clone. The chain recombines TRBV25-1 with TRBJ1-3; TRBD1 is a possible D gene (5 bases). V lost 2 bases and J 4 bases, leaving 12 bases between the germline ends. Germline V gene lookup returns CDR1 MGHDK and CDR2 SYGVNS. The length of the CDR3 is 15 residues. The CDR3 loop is CASSEGAGMGNTIYF. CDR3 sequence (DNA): TGTGCCAGCAGTGAAGGGGCAGGGATGGGAAACACCATATATTTT.